A single sample gave rise to the 5 T cell receptor beta chains below, sequenced in a study of sequential checkpoint blockade in melanoma. Assay: immunoSEQ multiplex PCR; the TCRdb copy retains only in-frame clones and omits some. Here the sample spans under 40,000 clones, 70% to 90% being singletons. The treatment is: randomized to nivolumab then ipilimumab (arm A) or the reverse (arm B). The source material was CD8+ T cells sorted from blood (inferred from file names), sampled from a patient given nivolumab and ipilimumab in sequence. The receptors here all came from a human donor with melanoma.

The rearrangement links TRBV5-5 to TRBJ2-7; 9 bases map to TRBD2. J lost 2 bases, V lost 0 bases, and 6 bases had no gene match. The CDR3 consists of 16 residues. The germline CDR1 and CDR2 sequences are SGHKS and YYEKEE (reference sequence). The chain's CDR3 is CASSLGGLAFPYEQYV. DNA of the CDR3: TGTGCCAGCAGCTTGGGTGGACTAGCGTTCCCCTACGAGCAGTACGTC.

V gene TRBV6-6 combines with J gene TRBJ2-7; 7 bases are shared with TRBD2. Germline V CDR1 and CDR2: MNHNY, SVGAGI (reference sequence). CDR3 length equals 14 residues. Losses at the gene ends were 4 bases for V and 4 bases for J; bases not matched to a gene: 7. The CDR3 DNA is TGTGCCAGCAGTTTGCGGGAGTCAAGTTACGAGCAGTACTTC. Translated, it gives CASSLRESSYEQYF.

This clone was counted a single time. The genes are TRBV4-1 and TRBJ2-7; D remains unclear. V gave up 0 bases and J gave up 7 bases, with 13 bases separating them. This CDR3 region has 14 residues. CDR1 is MGHRA and CDR2 is YSYEKL in the germline V gene. As DNA, the CDR3 is TGCGCCAGCAGCCAAGATCGGGTTGGGTGGGAGCAGTACTTC. This encodes CASSQDRVGWEQYF.

The V and J genes are TRBV7-6 and TRBJ2-3; 11 bases match TRBD2. The trim removed 5 bases at V and 1 base at J, leaving 11 bases unmatched. The CDR3 loop spans 18 amino acids. Germline CDR1 reads SGHVS; CDR2 reads FNYEAQ. CDR3 sequence: CASSQTSGTRMGTDTQYF. The CDR3 DNA is TGTGCCAGCAGCCAGACTAGCGGGACTCGGATGGGCACAGATACGCAGTATTTT. Full variable domain (outside the CDR3, taken from reference TRBV7-6 and TRBJ2-3): GAGVSQSPRYKVTKRGQDVALRCDPISGHVSLYWYRQALGQGPEFLTYFNYEAQQDKSGLPNDRFSAERPEGSISTLTIQRTEQRDSAMYRCASSQTSGTRMGTDTQYFGPGTRLTVL.

The J gene is TRBJ2-3, the V gene TRBV30; 10 bases are a match to TRBD2. Per the germline V gene, CDR1 is GTSNPN and CDR2 is SVGIG (reference sequence). This CDR3 region has 16 residues. The V segment lost 1 base and the J segment 4 bases; nucleotides outside the gene matches: 8. CDR3 DNA: TGTGCCTGGAGTGGGCGTCCTAGCGGGAGTTCAGATACGCAGTATTTT. Amino acid sequence: CAWSGRPSGSSDTQYF.